This T cell receptor beta chain was identified in a study of molecular identifiers for immune sequencing clone quantification. Study-wide context: Four of five RNA aliquots from approximately 20,000 or 100,000 naive CD8 T cells were sequenced. General observations from the study: Among effectors, clones above 20 RNA copies held over 97% of molecules; among naive cells, under 1%. Sizes of highly expanded clones could be underestimated through identical TCRs sharing a barcode.

TCRdb used MiXCR to reprocess the PCR reads, holding one entry per CDR3 protein. The repertoire holds just over 35,000 distinct CDR3 sequences, with about 18% as singletons. Note on this clonotype: The antigen remains undetermined. A read error may be the cause here, since a much bigger clone is one base away.

Researchers sorted naive CD8 T cells as cells that were CD8+CD4-CCR7+CD45RA+. This CDR3 has 15 amino acids. Germline V CDR1 and CDR2: LGHNT, FRNRAP. V dropped 6 bases and J dropped 0 bases, with 12 bases sitting between them. The clonotype comes from a human donor in good health. Some libraries in this study had Jurkat cell RNA spiked in. Input material: naive CD8+ T cells from blood, with Jurkat cell RNA spiked in. Subset meaning: FACS-sorted CD8+CD4-CCR7+CD45RA+ naive T cells. The chain couples TRBV12-5 to TRBJ2-1; D possibly uses TRBD1 or TRBD2 (5 bases each). The CDR3 nucleotides read TGTGCTAGTGGCAGACAGAGGGGCTCCTACAATGAGCAGTTCTTC. Protein: CASGRQRGSYNEQFF.